These 24 T cell receptor beta chains were sequenced from one sample in a study of T cells expressing NK-cell markers. Following a re-call of the 5' RACE reads, TCRdb has one entry per CDR3 protein and lacks DNA. This sample's table has 200,000 to 300,000 distinct CDR3 sequences. Sample: blood T cells: a sorted CD56 or NKG2C T cell subset, CD4+ or CD8+ T cells, or bulk PBMC T cells (not recorded which). The source is a man aged 18 to 30 in good health.

The V and J genes are TRBV5-4 and TRBJ2-2. The CDR3 runs to 15 residues. Germline V gives CDR1 SGHNT, CDR2 YYREEE (reference sequence). CDR3 region: CASSLDQLGTGELFF.

The chain has TRBV10-3 and TRBJ1-4; TCRdb designates TRBD1, a call that cannot be tested without DNA. This CDR3 has 15 residues. The germline CDR1 and CDR2 sequences are ENHRY and SYGVKD. CDR3 sequence: CAARRGTTLNEKLFF.

The chain employs TRBV9 and TRBJ2-5; TCRdb names TRBD2, which stays unverified in the absence of DNA. The length of the CDR3 is 15 residues. Germline V gives CDR1 SGDLS, CDR2 YYNGEE. CDR3 in amino acids: CASSVDRSHAETQYF.

J is TRBJ2-1 and V is TRBV4-1; as DNA is missing, the TRBD2 call by TCRdb cannot be tested. Germline V gene data show CDR1 as MGHRA and CDR2 as YSYEKL. The CDR3 is 15 amino acids. This chain's CDR3 is CASSHDRAEWNEQFF.

The chain carries TRBV6-5 and TRBJ1-3. The CDR3 has 13 residues. Germline V gene lookup returns CDR1 MNHEY and CDR2 SVGAGI. This chain's CDR3 is CASSYRGGNTIYF.

The V call is TRBV6-1, the J call TRBJ2-1; the TRBD1 assignment by TCRdb is unverifiable without DNA. The CDR3 length is 16 residues. Per germline, CDR1 MNHNS and CDR2 SASEGT. This CDR3 reads CASTGSPVRSYNEQFF.

The V call is TRBV7-3, the J call TRBJ2-5. Germline loops: CDR1 SGHTA, CDR2 FQGTGA. The CDR3 sequence is 13 residues long. The CDR3 sequence: CASSLEQFSAQYF.

The chain has TRBV6-5 and TRBJ2-3; there is no DNA to check the TCRdb D call of TRBD2. CDR3 length equals 17 residues. Germline lookup yields CDR1 MNHEY and CDR2 SVGAGI. CDR3 protein: CASSYSGGKRNTDTQYF.

The rearrangement links TRBV20-1 to TRBJ2-1; lacking DNA, the TRBD1 call made by TCRdb goes unchecked. This CDR3 spans 15 amino acids. The germline CDR1 and CDR2 sequences are DFQATT and SNEGSKA (reference sequence). The chain's CDR3 is CSARAAWDPYNEQFF.

The chain recombines TRBV4-3 with TRBJ2-1; TCRdb outputs TRBD1, but without DNA this stays unchecked. There are 14 residues in the CDR3. CDR1 is LGHNA, CDR2 YSLEER, per germline. The CDR3 is CASSQDLVGTGPFF.

The rearrangement links TRBV29-1 to TRBJ2-5; with no DNA, the TCRdb D assignment of TRBD1 cannot be verified. Germline CDR1 is SQVTM and CDR2 is ANQGSEA. This CDR3 is built from 14 residues. The chain's CDR3 is CSTLAGQVQETQYF.

This rearrangement joins TRBV29-1 to TRBJ2-5; TCRdb proposes TRBD1, but this gene call is untestable without DNA. Germline V lookup: CDR1 SQVTM, CDR2 ANQGSEA. The CDR3 has 12 amino acids. The CDR3 region is CSVEDPPGTQYF.

J is TRBJ2-4 and V is TRBV30; the TCRdb call, TRBD1, lacks DNA for checking. CDR1 and CDR2 from the germline V gene are GTSNPN and SVGIG (reference sequence). The CDR3 is 14 amino acids. CDR3 residues: CAWRVGTLENIQYF.

This chain uses TRBV3-1 with TRBJ1-1. This CDR3 comprises 12 residues. Germline CDR1 is LGHDT and CDR2 is YNNKEL (reference sequence). The CDR3 sequence: CASRSSGSEAFF. The variable domain in full, with the rest retrieved from reference TRBV3-1 and TRBJ1-1, is DTAVSQTPKYLVTQMGNDKSIKCEQNLGHDTMYWYKQDSKKFLKIMFSYNNKELIINETVPNRFSPKSPDKAHLNLHINSLELGDSAVYFCASRSSGSEAFFGQGTRLTVV.

The CDR3 sequence is CASSRRNTGELFF. The V call is TRBV5-4, the J call TRBJ2-2. The CDR3 extends over 13 amino acids. Germline values: CDR1 SGHNT, CDR2 YYREEE (reference sequence).

This chain uses TRBV20-1 with TRBJ2-5; TCRdb names TRBD1, which stays unverified in the absence of DNA. The germline V gene encodes CDR1 DFQATT and CDR2 SNEGSKA (reference sequence). The CDR3 contains 14 residues. The CDR3 sequence: CSARRPVGGETQYF.

The chain is built from TRBV3-1 and TRBJ1-1. This CDR3 comprises 12 residues. From germline, CDR1 is LGHDT and CDR2 YNNKEL (reference sequence). The chain's CDR3 is CASSQGAFEAFF.

The V gene is TRBV20-1, the J gene TRBJ1-1; TCRdb outputs TRBD1, but without DNA this stays unchecked. The germline V gene has CDR1 DFQATT and CDR2 SNEGSKA (reference sequence). This CDR3 contains 13 residues. CDR3 loop: CSAPLAANTEAFF.

This chain links TRBV12-3 or TRBV12-4 with TRBJ2-1; TCRdb's D gene call, TRBD1, goes unchecked for lack of DNA. CDR3 size: 13 residues. CDR3 loop: CASSTTGINEQFF.

J is TRBJ2-7 and V is TRBV7-8; TCRdb's D call, TRBD1, is unchecked because there is no DNA. Per the germline V gene, CDR1 is SGHVS and CDR2 is FQNEAQ. The CDR3 sequence is 13 residues long. Here the CDR3 reads CASSPGRGVEQYF.

This rearrangement joins TRBV14 to TRBJ2-2; with no DNA, the TCRdb D assignment of TRBD2 cannot be verified. The germline CDR1 and CDR2 sequences are SGHDN and FVKESK. The CDR3 extends over 16 amino acids. The chain's CDR3 is CASSRFGGPVTGELFF.

The chain links TRBV5-4 to TRBJ2-7; TCRdb's D call, TRBD1, is unchecked because there is no DNA. Per germline, CDR1 SGHNT and CDR2 YYREEE (reference sequence). The CDR3 totals 14 residues. The CDR3: CASSPGHGPAEQYF.

The gene calls are TRBV10-3 and TRBJ1-1. This CDR3 has 16 residues. The germline V gene encodes CDR1 ENHRY and CDR2 SYGVKD. The CDR3 sequence is CAIRIPVGGSNTEAFF.

V gene TRBV6-4 combines with J gene TRBJ1-5; the TCRdb D gene call, TRBD1, has no DNA to confirm it. The V gene's germline CDR1 is MRHNA and CDR2 SNTAGT. The length of the CDR3 is 13 residues. CDR3: CASSVGGNQPQHF.